This T cell receptor (beta chain) is from a study of blood T cell repertoires in COVID-19 (dated by TCRdb to about 2020). As for the study more broadly: Collaborator samples came from the United States, Italy and Spain and covered acute and convalescent phases of COVID-19. Where available, HLA class I and class II types were obtained from metadata supplied by the sample provider rather than from assay-based typing. The material from the prospective study consisted of cDNA or gDNA derived from T cells, B-cell-depleted T cells, or PBMCs. A freely available public database, intended as a resource for researchers studying the immune response to SARS-CoV-2, is where the repertoires were released. Subjects who had been exposed to COVID-19, were actively infected with it, or had recovered from it provided the deeply sampled blood TCRbeta repertoires that made up the dataset. The samples were drawn from the first 160 participants of the ongoing ImmuneRACE study and from over a thousand subjects provided by 6 global collaborators. A de-identified subject ID, COVID-19 status, age in years and sex were almost always included in the sample metadata.

Details on this clone: The target of this receptor is not known. No clone much larger than this one lies a single base away; base qualities are absent.

The paper's findings and limits, for the study overall: Clinical and demographic metadata were provided uncurated, with the amount varying by source and participant.

The immunoSEQ Assay, a bias-controlled multiplex PCR, was used to amplify TCRbeta CDR3 regions from genomic DNA. For the original study's pipeline: Within the assay, amplification of reference gene primers was used to estimate how many nucleated cells each sample contained. Sequence reads were collapsed and filtered to measure the absolute abundance of every unique TCRbeta CDR3 rearrangement. Productive Simpson clonality was computed per sample as the square root of Simpson's diversity index over productive rearrangements. The table was pulled from immuneACCESS by TCRdb, which kept in-frame rearrangements only. Such tables lose some clones; where checked, under half of the loss comes from unresolved V genes, and the rest has no known cause. The V and J calls and clone size are taken from that table; D and trimming were inferred from the DNA. This sample lists around 210,000 clones; approximately 80% were detected once. The ten most abundant clones make up approximately 13% of the sample.

Whole blood was collected in K2EDTA tubes by collaborating institutions according to the institutions' own protocols. For TCRbeta analysis, collaborators shipped samples in one of three forms: frozen whole blood, isolated PBMCs, or DNA extracted from either of those sample types. The germline V gene (reference sequence) specifies LGHDT as CDR1 and YNNKEL as CDR2. Measured from the cysteine to the phenylalanine, the CDR3 is 15 residues long. The read is trimmed to its CDR3 DNA, 45 bases read in frame from base 1. The junction shows trimming of 4 bases on V and 2 bases on J, plus 14 bases between the germline ends.

The source is a human donor in a cohort sampled during active COVID-19. The sample taken for sequencing was peripheral blood. The V gene is TRBV3-1 (or the pseudogene TRBV3-2) and the J gene is TRBJ2-5; the D region possibly corresponds to TRBD2 (6 bases align). The sequence in DNA is TGTGCCAGCAGCCTTCTTACTAGCTCACAAGAGACCCAGTACTTC. This gives the protein CASSLLTSSQETQYF.